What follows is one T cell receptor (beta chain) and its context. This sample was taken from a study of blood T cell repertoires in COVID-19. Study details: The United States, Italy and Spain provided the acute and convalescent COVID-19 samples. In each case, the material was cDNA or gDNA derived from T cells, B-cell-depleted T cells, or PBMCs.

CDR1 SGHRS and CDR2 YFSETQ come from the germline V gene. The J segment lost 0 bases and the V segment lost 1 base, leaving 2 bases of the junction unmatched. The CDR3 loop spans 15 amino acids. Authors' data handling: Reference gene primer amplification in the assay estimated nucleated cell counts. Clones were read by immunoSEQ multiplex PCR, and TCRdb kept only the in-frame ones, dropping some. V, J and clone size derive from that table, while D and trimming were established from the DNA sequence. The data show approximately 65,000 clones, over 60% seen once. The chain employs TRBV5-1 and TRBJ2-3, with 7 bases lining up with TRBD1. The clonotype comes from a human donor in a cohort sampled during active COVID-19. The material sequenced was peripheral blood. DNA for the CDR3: TGCGCCAGCAGCTTGACAGGGGATAGCACAGATACGCAGTATTTT. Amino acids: CASSLTGDSTDTQYF.